These 5 T cell receptor beta chains came from one sample sequenced in a study of shared clonotypes between healthy human individuals. Here immunoSEQ multiplex PCR was the method, and the copy in TCRdb shows in-frame clones only, minus some. Among 2 million or so clones listed, about 95% were seen once. It was CD45RO-negative cells, positively selected for CCR7, that made up naive CD8 cells, with terminally differentiated effector memory CD45RA+ cells excluded. Sequenced material: naive CD8+ T cells sorted from blood. The receptors here all came from a man aged 18 to 29 in good health.

This chain joins TRBV5-5 and TRBJ1-3; D unclear. CDR1 is SGHKS and CDR2 is YYEKEE in the germline V gene (reference sequence). V was pared by 4 bases and J by 0 bases, with 14 bases between. This CDR3 has 16 residues. Written as DNA, the CDR3 is TGTGCCAGCAGCCCCTTATGGGCAGCCTCTGGAAACACCATATATTTT. This gives the protein CASSPLWAASGNTIYF.

On this clone itself: An end of the junction does not agree with germline; a read error may underlie this. V usage is TRBV5-1 and J usage is TRBJ2-7; D uncertain. The CDR3 runs 11 residues. Germline V gene sequence: CDR1 SGHRS, CDR2 YFSETQ. CDR3 nucleotides: TGCGCCAGCAGCTTCTCCCACGAGCAGTACTTC. Translation: CASSFSHEQYF.

CDR3 protein: CASSGLGTGGGNTIYF. In DNA, the CDR3 is TGTGCCAGCAGCGGCCTTGGAACAGGGGGTGGAAACACCATATATTTT. This rearrangement joins TRBV5-4 to TRBJ1-3, with 8 bases matching TRBD1. After removal of 4 bases from V and 3 bases from J, the junction contained 9 bases not matched to a gene. The CDR3 loop spans 16 amino acids. Germline loops: CDR1 SGHNT, CDR2 YYREEE (reference sequence). Supplemented by reference TRBV5-4 and TRBJ1-3, the full variable domain reads ETGVTQSPTHLIKTRGQQVTLRCSSQSGHNTVSWYQQALGQGPQFIFQYYREEENGRGNFPPRFSGLQFPNYSSELNVNALELDDSALYLCASSGLGTGGGNTIYFGEGSWLTVV.

The J gene is TRBJ1-1, the V gene TRBV2; the D gene is possibly TRBD1 (5 bases). Germline V gene lookup returns CDR1 SNHLY and CDR2 FYNNEI. The CDR3 contains 12 residues. Trimming took 6 bases from V and 2 from J, leaving 7 bases between them. CDR3 region: CASSQGNTEAFF. CDR3 bases: TGTGCCAGCAGCCAGGGTAACACTGAAGCTTTCTTT.

This clone was detected only once. This sequence joins TRBV7-2 and TRBJ2-7, with 8 bases aligning to TRBD2. This CDR3 spans 18 amino acids. Trimming at V came to 3 bases and at J to 2 bases, leaving 15 bases not matched to a gene. Germline V gives CDR1 SGHTA, CDR2 FQGNSA. The CDR3 DNA sequence: TGTGCCAGCAGCTTCGGCCTCCTAGCGGGTAGTATTCCCTACGAGCAGTACTTC. Protein sequence: CASSFGLLAGSIPYEQYF. Based on the CDR3 plus reference TRBV7-2 and TRBJ2-7, the full variable domain is GAGVSQSPSNKVTEKGKDVELRCDPISGHTALYWYRQSLGQGLEFLIYFQGNSAPDKSGLPSDRFSAERTGGSVSTLTIQRTQQEDSAVYLCASSFGLLAGSIPYEQYFGPGTRLTVT.